The table lists the clone carrying this T cell receptor beta chain with a few counts. This specimen comes from a study of immune cell composition in non-small cell lung cancer. This CDR3 is 14 amino acids long. In germline, CDR1 is MNHNS, CDR2 SASEGT. The V segment lost 1 base and the J segment 8 bases; nucleotides outside the gene matches: 0. Repertoires were generated with immunoSEQ multiplex PCR, while TCRdb's copy carries only in-frame clones and drops some. The sample gives 13,000 to 15,000 clones, roughly 73% of which show up once; roughly an eighth is in the top ten. The specimen sequenced was lung tumor tissue. V and J are TRBV6-1 and TRBJ2-1; 12 bases are a match to TRBD2. The clonotype originates from a human donor with non-small cell lung cancer. In DNA form, the CDR3 reads TGTGCCAGCAGTGAAGGACTAGCGGGAGATGAGCAGTTCTTC. This translates into CASSEGLAGDEQFF.